What follows are 6 T cell receptor beta chains derived from one specimen sequenced in a study of ipilimumab plus nivolumab after autologous stem cell transplantation. The table came from immunoSEQ multiplex PCR; TCRdb's copy has only in-frame clones and leaves some out. The profile shows 20,000 to 25,000 clones, around 74% of them singletons. The sample in question was PBMCs, obtained in a trial of ipilimumab plus nivolumab as post-transplant consolidation. These receptors all stem from a male donor with diffuse large B-cell lymphoma.

This chain links TRBV5-5 with TRBJ1-5; no clear D gene. Looked up from germline, CDR1 is SGHKS and CDR2 is YYEKEE (reference sequence). V was cut by 1 base and J by 2 bases, with 13 bases left in between. This CDR3 has 16 amino acids. The CDR3 spells CASSLSAILGNQPQHF. In nucleotides, the CDR3 is TGTGCCAGCAGCTTGTCGGCGATCCTCGGCAATCAGCCCCAGCATTTT.

The V gene is TRBV7-9, the J gene TRBJ1-4; 8 bases line up with TRBD1. CDR1 and CDR2 from the germline V gene are SEHNR and FQNEAQ (reference sequence). The V gene end was trimmed by 5 bases and the J gene end by 8 bases; junction bases not matched to a gene: 10. CDR3 size: 15 residues. CDR3 sequence reads: CASSPGQGRDEKLFF. In DNA, the CDR3 is TGTGCCAGCAGCCCAGGACAGGGTAGAGACGAAAAACTGTTTTTT.

The V gene is TRBV5-1, the J gene TRBJ2-6, with TRBD1 matching 10 bases. CDR3 length: 18 residues. The germline gives CDR1 SGHRS, CDR2 YFSETQ. With 4 bases clipped from V and 2 bases from J, the junction kept 9 bases outside the gene matches. The CDR3 DNA reads as TGCGCCAGCAGCCTAACCGGACAGGGGGTCGCTGGGGCCAACGTCCTGACTTTC. Protein product: CASSLTGQGVAGANVLTF.

The gene calls are TRBV29-1 and TRBJ2-7; D is unresolved. CDR1 and CDR2 from the germline V gene are SQVTM and ANQGSEA. The ends were cut back, 0 bases at V and 4 bases at J, with 4 bases in the middle. The CDR3 is made up of 11 amino acids. The CDR3 DNA follows: TGCAGCGTTGAAGAGTCTTACGAGCAGTACTTC. Translation gives CSVEESYEQYF.

The J gene is TRBJ1-1, the V gene TRBV5-1; 7 nucleotides match TRBD1. J gave up 11 bases and V 3 bases, and 7 bases lay outside the gene matches. The CDR3 spans 12 residues. Per the germline V gene, CDR1 is SGHRS and CDR2 is YFSETQ. CDR3 protein: CASSSTGRGAFF. CDR3 sequence (DNA): TGCGCCAGCAGCTCGACAGGGAGAGGGGCTTTCTTT.

The genes are TRBV15 and TRBJ2-2, with D perhaps matching TRBD1 or TRBD2 (5 bases each). CDR3 length: 17 residues. Germline V gene lookup returns CDR1 LNHNV and CDR2 YYDKDF (reference sequence). Trimming took 2 bases from V and 6 from J, leaving 19 bases between them. DNA of the CDR3: TGTGCCACCAGCAGATACGGGGACCCGAGGGCGCCCGGGGAGCTGTTTTTT. Protein: CATSRYGDPRAPGELFF.